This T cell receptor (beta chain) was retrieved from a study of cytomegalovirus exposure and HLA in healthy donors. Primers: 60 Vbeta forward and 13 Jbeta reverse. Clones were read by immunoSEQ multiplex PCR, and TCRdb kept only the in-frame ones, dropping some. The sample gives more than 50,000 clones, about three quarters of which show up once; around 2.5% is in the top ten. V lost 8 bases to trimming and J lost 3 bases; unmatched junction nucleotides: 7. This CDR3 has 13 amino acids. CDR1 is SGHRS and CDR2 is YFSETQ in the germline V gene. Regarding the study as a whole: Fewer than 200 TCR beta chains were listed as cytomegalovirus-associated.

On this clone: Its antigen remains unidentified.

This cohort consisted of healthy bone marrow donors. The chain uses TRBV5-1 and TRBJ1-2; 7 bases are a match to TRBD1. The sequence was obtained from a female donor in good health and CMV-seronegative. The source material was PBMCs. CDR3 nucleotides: TGCGCCAGTCGACAGGGAGTGGACTATGGCTACACCTTC. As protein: CASRQGVDYGYTF.